This is a list of T cell receptor beta chains from one sample in a study of blood T cell repertoires in COVID-19. Only in-frame clones appear in the TCRdb table, and some are missing; sequencing was by immunoSEQ multiplex PCR. Of fewer than 200,000 clones in the sample, over 65% are singletons; the top ten hold around 2.9%. The sequenced material came from peripheral blood. Receptor source: a woman older than 75 with acute or convalescent COVID-19. CDR3s include the opening cysteine and the closing phenylalanine or tryptophan. A D gene is named only where the DNA matches it firmly. Rows may omit the clone size; those that give it use once, few, many or a size class.

cdr3_nt	cdr3_aa	j_call	v_call	clone_size	d_call
TGTGCCAGCAGCTCCGCGTATATTAGAGCCTACGAGCAGTACTTC	CASSSAYIRAYEQYF	TRBJ2-7	TRBV7-2	-	-
TGTGCCAGCAGCCCAGGGACAGGGGGCGCAGATACGCAGTATTTT	CASSPGTGGADTQYF	TRBJ2-3	TRBV5-4	few	TRBD1
TGTGCCACCGAGGACAGGGAAGGGCATGAGCAGTTCTTC	CATEDREGHEQFF	TRBJ2-1	TRBV24-1	few	TRBD1
TGTGCCAGCAGTTTACTAGGTAGCAACTACGAGCAGTACTTC	CASSLLGSNYEQYF	TRBJ2-7	TRBV6-2/TRBV6-3	-	-
TGTGCCAGCAGCTACTTGACAGGGGGGTTCACAGATACGCAGTATTTT	CASSYLTGGFTDTQYF	TRBJ2-3	TRBV9	-	TRBD1
TGTGCCAGCAGCACAGGGATCGAACAGCCCCAGCATTTT	CASSTGIEQPQHF	TRBJ1-5	TRBV7-9	-	-
TGTGCCACCAGTGAAACCGGGACAGGGAACACTGAAGCTTTCTTT	CATSETGTGNTEAFF	TRBJ1-1	TRBV24-1	-	TRBD1
TGTGCCATCAGTGAAGGCCTAGCGGGTTTCCAAGAGACCCAGTACTTC	CAISEGLAGFQETQYF	TRBJ2-5	TRBV10-3	once	TRBD2
TGTGCCAGCAAGCGGGAATCCGGGGGCACTGAAGCTTTCTTT	CASKRESGGTEAFF	TRBJ1-1	TRBV9	-	-
TGTGCCAGCAGTTTAACGGTGGCGGGCAAGGACTACGAGCAGTACTTC	CASSLTVAGKDYEQYF	TRBJ2-7	TRBV28	few	-
TGTGCCAGCAGCAGAGCTAACTATGGCTACACCTTC	CASSRANYGYTF	TRBJ1-2	TRBV9	few	-
TGTGCCAGCAGCGCGGGACAGGGGGAAGGAGGCTACACCTTC	CASSAGQGEGGYTF	TRBJ1-2	TRBV5-4	-	TRBD1
TGCGCCAGCAGCCAAGGAAGGGGGCGTACCCCAACTAACTATGGCTACACCTTC	CASSQGRGRTPTNYGYTF	TRBJ1-2	TRBV4-1	-	TRBD1
TGTGCCAGCAGCGTCGGACTAGCGGGAACCTACGAGCAGTACTTC	CASSVGLAGTYEQYF	TRBJ2-7	TRBV9	-	TRBD2
TGTGCCAGCAGCTTAGACAGGGGGACAGATACGCAGTATTTT	CASSLDRGTDTQYF	TRBJ2-3	TRBV7-8	-	TRBD1
TGTGCCAGCAGTTTACCAACGGTGATGAACACTGAAGCTTTCTTT	CASSLPTVMNTEAFF	TRBJ1-1	TRBV28	-	-
TGCAGCGTTGATGACAGGACAGGGGCCTACAATGAGCAGTTCTTC	CSVDDRTGAYNEQFF	TRBJ2-1	TRBV29-1	once	TRBD1
TGTGCCAGCAGTGAGGGGCAGGCCTCTGGAAACACCATATATTTT	CASSEGQASGNTIYF	TRBJ1-3	TRBV2	-	-